The TCR beta chain under discussion was sequenced for a study of response to subunit inactivated influenza vaccine. This CDR3 is built from 15 residues. With 5 bases clipped from V and 8 bases from J, the junction kept 6 bases outside the gene matches. One entry per CDR3 protein, called by TCRdb with MiXCR from the RT-PCR reads. The sample includes approximately 570,000 distinct CDR3 sequences, less than 10% of them seen just once. Notes on the study in general: Each seasonal influenza vaccination recruits few new T cells, the authors suggested.

A single count supports this clonotype. Its antigen is undetermined. This chain joins TRBV12-3 or TRBV12-4 and TRBJ1-6; 10 positions match TRBD1. Sequencing used PBMCs from blood, obtained roughly 24 months after vaccination. This clonotype originated in a man aged 45 to 75 who received an inactivated influenza vaccine. The CDR3 here is CASSPGTGVYSPLHF. CDR3 coding DNA: TGTGCCAGCAGTCCCGGGACAGGGGTGTATTCACCCCTCCACTTT.